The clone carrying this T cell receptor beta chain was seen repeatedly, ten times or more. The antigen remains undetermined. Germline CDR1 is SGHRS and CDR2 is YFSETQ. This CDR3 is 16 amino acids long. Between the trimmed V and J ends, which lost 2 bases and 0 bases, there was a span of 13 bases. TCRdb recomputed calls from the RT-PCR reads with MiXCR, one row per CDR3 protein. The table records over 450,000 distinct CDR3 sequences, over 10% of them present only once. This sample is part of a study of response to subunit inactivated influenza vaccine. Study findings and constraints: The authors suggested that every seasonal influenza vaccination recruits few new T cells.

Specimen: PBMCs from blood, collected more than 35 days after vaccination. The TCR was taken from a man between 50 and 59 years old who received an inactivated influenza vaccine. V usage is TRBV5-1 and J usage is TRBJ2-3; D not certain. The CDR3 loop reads CASSLGTTHSTDTQYF. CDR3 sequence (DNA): TGCGCCAGCAGCTTAGGAACAACTCATAGCACAGATACGCAGTATTTT.